The 5 T cell receptor beta chains reported below all come from one sample, sequenced in a study of tumor-infiltrating lymphocytes in oesophageal squamous cell carcinoma. One entry per CDR3 protein, called by TCRdb with MiXCR from the PCR reads. The data show about 15,000 distinct CDR3 sequences, around 51% seen once. Material: esophageal tumor tissue. These receptors were taken from a female donor with esophageal squamous cell carcinoma.

The genes are TRBV7-3 and TRBJ2-1; 14 bases map to TRBD2. The CDR3 consists of 17 residues. Germline-derived CDR1 and CDR2 are SGHTA and FQGTGA. V lost 3 bases to trimming and J lost 10 bases; unmatched junction nucleotides: 11. The CDR3 is CASSFGHGLAGGGEQFF. In nucleotides, the CDR3 is TGTGCCAGCAGCTTTGGTCACGGACTAGCGGGAGGAGGGGAGCAGTTCTTC.

This clonotype was observed a handful of times. V and J are TRBV4-2 and TRBJ2-1; no reliable D call. CDR1 and CDR2 (germline): LGHNA, YNFKEQ. There are 15 residues in the CDR3. With 2 bases removed from V and 8 bases from J, the gap between germline ends came to 16 bases. CDR3 residues: CASSQLAADPDEQFF. CDR3 nucleotide sequence: TGTGCCAGCAGCCAACTTGCCGCCGACCCCGATGAGCAGTTCTTC.

The chain is built from TRBV6-6 and TRBJ2-1; TRBD1 aligns across 8 bases. The CDR3 extends over 15 amino acids. V dropped 1 base and J dropped 7; count of bases not matched to a gene: 6. Germline V lookup: CDR1 MNHNY, CDR2 SVGAGI (reference sequence). The CDR3 region is CASSYLGTGTNEQFF. As DNA, the CDR3 is TGTGCCAGCAGTTACTTGGGGACAGGAACTAATGAGCAGTTCTTC.

The chain links TRBV7-9 to TRBJ1-6; tentative D call: TRBD1 (5 bases). Germline CDR1 is SEHNR and CDR2 is FQNEAQ (reference sequence). Trimming pared 5 bases from V and 7 bases from J, leaving 15 bases between. The CDR3 contains 15 residues. The CDR3 sequence: CASSKMGGKNSPLHF. The CDR3 nucleotides read TGTGCCAGCAGCAAGATGGGGGGGAAGAATTCACCCCTCCACTTT.

This chain connects TRBV12-3 or TRBV12-4 to TRBJ2-5, with 7 bases that match TRBD2. The better agreement between TRBJ2-1 and the DNA end casts doubt on the J call. This CDR3 region has 14 residues. The chain's CDR3 is CASSAWGGVRKQFF. CDR3 DNA sequence: TGTGCCAGCAGTGCTTGGGGGGGAGTTCGGAAGCAGTTCTTC.